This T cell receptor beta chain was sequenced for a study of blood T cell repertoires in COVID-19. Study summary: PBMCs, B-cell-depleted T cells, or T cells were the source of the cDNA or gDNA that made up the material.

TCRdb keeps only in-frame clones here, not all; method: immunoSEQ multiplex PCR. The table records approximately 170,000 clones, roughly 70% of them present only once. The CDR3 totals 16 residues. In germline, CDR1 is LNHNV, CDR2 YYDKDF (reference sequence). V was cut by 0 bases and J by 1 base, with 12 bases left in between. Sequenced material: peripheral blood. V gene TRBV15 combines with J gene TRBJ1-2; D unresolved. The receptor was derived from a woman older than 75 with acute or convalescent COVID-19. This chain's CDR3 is CATSRDRESLNYGYTF. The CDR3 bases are TGTGCCACCAGCAGAGATCGGGAAAGCCTTAACTATGGCTACACCTTC.